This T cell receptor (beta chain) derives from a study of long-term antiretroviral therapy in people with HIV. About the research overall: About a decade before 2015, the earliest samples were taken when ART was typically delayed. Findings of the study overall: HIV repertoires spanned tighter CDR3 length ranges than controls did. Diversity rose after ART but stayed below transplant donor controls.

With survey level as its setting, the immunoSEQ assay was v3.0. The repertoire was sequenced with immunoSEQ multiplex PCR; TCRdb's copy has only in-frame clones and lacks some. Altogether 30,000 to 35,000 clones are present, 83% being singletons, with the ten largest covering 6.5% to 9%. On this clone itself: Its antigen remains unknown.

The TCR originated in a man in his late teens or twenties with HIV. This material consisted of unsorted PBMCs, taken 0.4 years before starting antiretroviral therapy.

Here the CDR3 DNA reads TGTGCCAACAGGGTTGGGTTGGGGGAGCAGTACTTC. Residues: CANRVGLGEQYF. This chain links TRBV21-1 with TRBJ2-7. TRBV21-1 is a known pseudogene. The CDR3 is 12 amino acids.